The 23 T cell receptor beta chains given below trace back to one sample, sequenced in a study of shared T cell receptors in the human thymus. TCRdb's copy holds only in-frame clones and misses some; the assay was immunoSEQ multiplex PCR. This table holds about 380,000 clones, just under 95% found once. The sample consisted of thymocytes. These TCRs come from a human donor.

The CDR3 DNA reads as TGTGCCAGCAGCTTAGGGCTAGCGGGAGTATATAGCCGGGAGCTGTTTTTT. Translation: CASSLGLAGVYSRELFF. The chain has TRBV7-9 and TRBJ2-2, with TRBD2 identical over 10 bases. CDR3 length: 17 amino acids. The germline gives CDR1 SEHNR, CDR2 FQNEAQ (reference sequence). The ends lost 1 base at V and 9 bases at J; junction bases unmatched: 11.

This sequence joins TRBV6-5 and TRBJ1-5; the match to TRBD1 covers 11 bases. The CDR3 covers 15 residues. Germline V CDR1 and CDR2: MNHEY, SVGAGI. The V segment lost 0 bases and the J segment 6 bases; nucleotides outside the gene matches: 1. CDR3 nucleotides: TGTGCCAGCAGTTACTCCGGGACAGGGGGTCAGCCCCAGCATTTT. This sequence encodes CASSYSGTGGQPQHF.

V is TRBV15 and J is TRBJ1-5; D uncertain. In germline, CDR1 is LNHNV, CDR2 YYDKDF (reference sequence). The germline V and J ends were trimmed by 0 bases and 3 bases, with 18 bases remaining between them. The CDR3 runs 18 residues. In DNA, the CDR3 is TGTGCCACCAGCAGAGATAAAAAGATGATGGGATCCAATCAGCCCCAGCATTTT. This codes for CATSRDKKMMGSNQPQHF.

The J gene is TRBJ2-7, the V gene TRBV28; 10 bases fit TRBD2. V shed 8 bases, J shed 1 base, and the junction held 8 bases outside the gene matches. The CDR3 contains 15 residues. Germline V gene sequence: CDR1 MDHEN, CDR2 SYDVKM. CDR3 sequence: CASFSTSGISYEQYF. The CDR3 DNA sequence: TGTGCCAGCTTCTCAACTAGCGGGATTTCCTACGAGCAGTACTTC.

The chain employs TRBV13 and TRBJ2-2; D perhaps matches TRBD2 (5 bases). CDR3 length: 12 residues. Trimming cost V 7 bases and J 7 bases, with 10 bases left between them. Germline CDR1 reads PRHDT; CDR2 reads FYEKMQ (reference sequence). CDR3 region: CASIGVGGELFF. The CDR3 DNA reads as TGTGCCAGCATCGGGGTGGGCGGGGAGCTGTTTTTT.

The V call is TRBV15, the J call TRBJ2-1; 8 positions match TRBD2. Germline V gives CDR1 LNHNV, CDR2 YYDKDF (reference sequence). V trimming: 3 bases; J trimming: 7 bases; junction bases outside the gene matches: 14. The length of the CDR3 is 17 residues. The CDR3 spells CATSRARGERESNEQFF. The CDR3 coding sequence is TGTGCCACCAGCAGGGCCAGGGGAGAGCGGGAGTCTAATGAGCAGTTCTTC.

The V and J genes are TRBV19 and TRBJ2-1; 10 nucleotides line up with TRBD1. J gave up 0 bases and V 7 bases, and 18 bases lay outside the gene matches. The germline V gene encodes CDR1 LNHDA and CDR2 SQIVND (reference sequence). CDR3 length equals 20 residues. Here the CDR3 DNA reads TGTGCCAGTATCGGCCACGCCGAAGGACAGGGGGGATTCTCCTACAATGAGCAGTTCTTC. It codes for CASIGHAEGQGGFSYNEQFF.

The rearrangement joins TRBV2 to TRBJ1-1; no definite D call. Per germline, CDR1 SNHLY and CDR2 FYNNEI. The CDR3 has 12 amino acids. Trimming stripped 7 bases from V and 0 bases from J, with 6 bases between. The CDR3 DNA sequence: TGTGCCAGCATAGGGCTGAACACTGAAGCTTTCTTT. Translating it yields CASIGLNTEAFF.

This chain uses TRBV27 with TRBJ2-5; D gene uncertain. V was trimmed by 7 bases and J by 5 bases, leaving 23 bases between them. The CDR3 covers 16 residues. From germline, CDR1 is MNHEY and CDR2 SMNVEV (reference sequence). The CDR3, as DNA: TGTGCCAGCACCTTTAGACTTACCGCCACGAGGGAGACCCAGTACTTC. Its translation is CASTFRLTATRETQYF.

V and J are TRBV6-1 and TRBJ2-7; D is undetermined. CDR1 is MNHNS and CDR2 is SASEGT in the germline V gene. The length of the CDR3 is 14 residues. Between the trimmed V and J ends, which lost 2 bases and 0 bases, there was a span of 8 bases. The CDR3 reads CASSERQSSYEQYF. As DNA, the CDR3 is TGTGCCAGCAGTGAACGGCAGAGCTCCTACGAGCAGTACTTC.

V and J are TRBV28 and TRBJ1-2; tentative D call: TRBD1 (5 bases). The CDR3 has 15 amino acids. Germline V gene lookup returns CDR1 MDHEN and CDR2 SYDVKM. Trimming removed 3 bases from V and 3 bases from J, with 14 bases in between. CDR3: CASSLGPLGYYGYTF. CDR3 DNA sequence: TGTGCCAGCAGTTTGGGGCCCTTGGGCTACTATGGCTACACCTTC.

This chain links TRBV19 with TRBJ2-1, with unresolved D. From germline, CDR1 is LNHDA and CDR2 SQIVND (reference sequence). Between the trimmed V and J ends, which lost 2 bases and 0 bases, there was a span of 11 bases. The CDR3 spans 16 residues. The CDR3 region is CASSIHPFSSYNEQFF. Written as DNA, the CDR3 is TGTGCCAGTAGTATACACCCCTTTAGCTCCTACAATGAGCAGTTCTTC.

The chain links TRBV20-1 to TRBJ1-5, with no clear D. Per the germline V gene, CDR1 is DFQATT and CDR2 is SNEGSKA (reference sequence). The ends were cut back, 6 bases at V and 7 bases at J, with 7 bases in the middle. This CDR3 contains 10 residues. CDR3 region: CSASKQPQHF. The CDR3 DNA sequence: TGCAGTGCCTCGAAACAGCCCCAGCATTTT.

The V and J genes are TRBV27 and TRBJ1-2, with 8 bases fitting TRBD1. CDR1 and CDR2 (germline): MNHEY, SMNVEV (reference sequence). The CDR3 has 13 residues. J lost 5 bases, V lost 4 bases, and 3 bases had no gene match. CDR3 loop: CASSSDRGYGYTF. The CDR3 DNA sequence: TGTGCCAGCAGTTCCGACAGGGGATATGGCTACACCTTC.

The J gene is TRBJ2-1, the V gene TRBV6-5; D is possibly TRBD2 (5 bases). The CDR3 contains 15 residues. Trimming shortened V by 0 bases and J by 8 bases, and 14 bases separated the two germline ends. Germline CDR1 is MNHEY and CDR2 is SVGAGI. CDR3 residues: CASSYSSRARDEQFF. CDR3 bases: TGTGCCAGCAGTTACTCGAGTAGGGCGAGGGATGAGCAGTTCTTC.

V gene TRBV28 combines with J gene TRBJ2-6, with 11 bases lining up with TRBD1. With V trimmed by 6 bases and J by 3 bases, 7 bases remained unmatched. The V gene's germline CDR1 is MDHEN and CDR2 SYDVKM. The CDR3 sequence is 17 residues long. The CDR3 region has the DNA TGTGCCAGCAGAGCCAGGGACAGGGGGTTTGGGGCCAACGTCCTGACTTTC. Its protein product is CASRARDRGFGANVLTF.

The V gene is TRBV5-8, the J gene TRBJ2-5; D is unresolved. Germline CDR1 SGHTS, CDR2 YDEGEE. The CDR3 is made up of 13 amino acids. Trimming pared 2 bases from V and 5 bases from J, leaving 10 bases between. The CDR3, as DNA: TGTGCCAGCAGCTTCACAGTCTGGGAGACCCAGTACTTC. Translation gives CASSFTVWETQYF.

This chain's CDR3 is CASRRGGKLFF. DNA of the CDR3: TGTGCCAGTAGACGGGGGGGGAAACTGTTTTTT. The V call is TRBV19, the J call TRBJ1-4; a possible D gene is TRBD1 (5 bases). The CDR3 has 11 amino acids. V was clipped by 6 bases and J by 11 bases, with 10 bases between them. The germline V gene encodes CDR1 LNHDA and CDR2 SQIVND (reference sequence).

The chain employs TRBV7-6 and TRBJ2-3; D is unclear. The ends were cut back, 2 bases at V and 4 bases at J, with 13 bases in the middle. Per germline, CDR1 SGHVS and CDR2 FNYEAQ. The CDR3 has 15 amino acids. In DNA, the CDR3 is TGTGCCAGCAGCTTAAGGTTGGAGCTTGCAGATACGCAGTATTTT. Translation gives CASSLRLELADTQYF.

V gene TRBV27 combines with J gene TRBJ2-3; the match to TRBD2 covers 12 bases. Trimming removed 4 bases from V and 6 bases from J; junction bases left unmatched: 14. Germline CDR1 reads MNHEY; CDR2 reads SMNVEV (reference sequence). This CDR3 comprises 18 residues. In DNA, the CDR3 is TGTGCCAGCAGTTATTCGGGACTAGCGGGCGTTGGAGTCGATACGCAGTATTTT. Translated, it gives CASSYSGLAGVGVDTQYF.

V usage is TRBV27 and J usage is TRBJ2-3; D might be TRBD2 (6 bases). Trimming cost V 9 bases and J 2 bases, with 18 bases left between them. The CDR3 length is 15 residues. Germline CDR1 is MNHEY and CDR2 is SMNVEV (reference sequence). The CDR3, as DNA: TGTGCCAGTACTCCCGGGACTCGCATCACAGATACGCAGTATTTT. Protein: CASTPGTRITDTQYF.

This chain uses TRBV30 with TRBJ2-1; possible D gene TRBD2, 5 bases. The germline CDR1 and CDR2 sequences are GTSNPN and SVGIG (reference sequence). The CDR3 spans 14 residues. V was shortened by 2 bases and J by 2 bases, with 10 bases between the two germline ends. CDR3 amino acids: CAWSLSGAYNEQFF. As DNA, the CDR3 is TGTGCCTGGAGTCTTTCCGGGGCCTACAATGAGCAGTTCTTC. The whole variable domain, remainder taken from reference TRBV30 and TRBJ2-1, is SQTIHQWPATLVQPVGSPLSLECTVEGTSNPNLYWYRQAAGRGLQLLFYSVGIGQISSEVPQNLSASRPQDRQFILSSKKLLLSDSGFYLCAWSLSGAYNEQFFGPGTRLTVL.

The J gene is TRBJ2-5, the V gene TRBV10-3, with 9 positions matching TRBD1. The CDR3 spans 14 residues. The V gene's germline CDR1 is ENHRY and CDR2 SYGVKD. Losses at the gene ends were 6 bases for V and 2 bases for J; bases not matched to a gene: 4. CDR3 protein: CAISLQGAQETQYF. CDR3 nucleotides: TGTGCCATCAGCCTACAGGGGGCTCAAGAGACCCAGTACTTC.